This T cell receptor (beta chain) was found in a study of cytomegalovirus exposure and HLA in healthy donors. Study overall: Previous work identified 120 million or so unique TCR beta sequences from around 200 million T cells.

Vbeta (60) and Jbeta (13) primers were used in the PCR. Assay used: immunoSEQ multiplex PCR; TCRdb lists only in-frame clones, some missing. This sample contains 63,000 or so clones. In germline, CDR1 is LNHDA, CDR2 SQIVND (reference sequence). Deletions cut 5 bases from V and 1 base from J, with 17 bases between. The CDR3 is made up of 16 amino acids. This rearrangement joins TRBV19 to TRBJ1-1, with D possibly being TRBD1 (5 bases). This receptor was taken from a boy between 5 and 17 years old in good health and CMV-seronegative. Sequenced sample: PBMCs. The CDR3 DNA reads TGTGCCAGTAGTGATCGTCAGGGTCGGACGAACACTGAAGCTTTCTTT. It specifies CASSDRQGRTNTEAFF.